This TCR beta chain appears in the sequencing data of a study of T cell responses to AZD1222 COVID-19 vaccine. TCRdb keeps only in-frame clones here, not all; method: immunoSEQ multiplex PCR. The profile shows 140,000 to 150,000 clones, about 86% of them singletons. Overall study results and limits: Just a handful of AZD1222 recipients tested seropositive at baseline. The study found Spike-specific TCR breadth and depth rose after two AZD1222 doses.

Concerning this clone: Antigen specificity is unknown.

Germline V gene data show CDR1 as MRHNA and CDR2 as SNTAGT. The V end lost 2 bases, the J end lost 5 bases, and 6 bases lay between the germline ends. CDR3 size: 12 residues. V usage is TRBV6-4 and J usage is TRBJ1-2; D might be TRBD1 (5 bases). The sequence came from an adult who received the AZD1222 COVID-19 vaccine. Here the sequenced sample was peripheral blood, taken 28 days after the second AZD1222 dose. The CDR3: CASSDQGYGYTF. CDR3 nucleotides: TGTGCCAGCAGTGACCAGGGATATGGCTACACCTTC.